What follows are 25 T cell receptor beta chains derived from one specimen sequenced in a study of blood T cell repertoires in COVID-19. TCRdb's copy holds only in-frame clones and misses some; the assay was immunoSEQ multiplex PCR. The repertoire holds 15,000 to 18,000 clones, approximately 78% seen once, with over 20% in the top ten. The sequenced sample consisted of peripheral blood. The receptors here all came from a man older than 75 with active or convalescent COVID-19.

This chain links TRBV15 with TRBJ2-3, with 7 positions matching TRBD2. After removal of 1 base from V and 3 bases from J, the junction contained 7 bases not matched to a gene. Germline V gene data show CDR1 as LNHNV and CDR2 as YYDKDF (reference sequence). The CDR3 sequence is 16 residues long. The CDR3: CATSRGGGRATDTQYF. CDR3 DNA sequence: TGTGCCACCAGCAGAGGGGGGGGACGGGCGACAGATACGCAGTATTTT.

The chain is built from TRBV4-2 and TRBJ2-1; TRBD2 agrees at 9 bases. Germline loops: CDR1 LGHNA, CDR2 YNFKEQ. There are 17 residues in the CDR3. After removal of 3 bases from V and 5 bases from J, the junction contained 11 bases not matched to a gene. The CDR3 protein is CASSHPLAGEIDNEQFF. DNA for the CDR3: TGTGCCAGCAGCCACCCATTAGCGGGGGAGATAGACAATGAGCAGTTCTTC.

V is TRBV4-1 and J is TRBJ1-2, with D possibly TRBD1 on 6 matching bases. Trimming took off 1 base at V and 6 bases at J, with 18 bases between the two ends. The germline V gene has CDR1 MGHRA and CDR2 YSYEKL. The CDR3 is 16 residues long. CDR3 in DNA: TGCGCCAGCAGCCAAGTTGGGACGCAGGGGCAGAATGGCTACACCTTC. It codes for CASSQVGTQGQNGYTF.

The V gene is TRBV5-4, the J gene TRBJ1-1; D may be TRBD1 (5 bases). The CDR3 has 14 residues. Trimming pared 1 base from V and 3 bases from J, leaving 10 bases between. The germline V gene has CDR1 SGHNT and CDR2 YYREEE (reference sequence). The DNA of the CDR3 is TGTGCCAGCAGCTTGTCAGGGTATGACACTGAAGCTTTCTTT. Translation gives CASSLSGYDTEAFF.

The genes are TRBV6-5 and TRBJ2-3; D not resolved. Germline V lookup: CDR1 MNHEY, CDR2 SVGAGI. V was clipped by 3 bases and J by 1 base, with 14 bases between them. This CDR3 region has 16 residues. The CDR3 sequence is CASSYHPKGGTDTQYF. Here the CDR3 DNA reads TGTGCCAGCAGTTATCACCCCAAAGGAGGCACAGATACGCAGTATTTT.

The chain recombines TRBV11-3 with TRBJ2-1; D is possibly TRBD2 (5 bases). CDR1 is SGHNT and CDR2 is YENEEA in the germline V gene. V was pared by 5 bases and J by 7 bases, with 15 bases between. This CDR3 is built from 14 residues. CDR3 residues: CASSPNARDNEQFF. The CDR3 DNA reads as TGTGCCAGCAGCCCGAACGCGAGGGATAATGAGCAGTTCTTC.

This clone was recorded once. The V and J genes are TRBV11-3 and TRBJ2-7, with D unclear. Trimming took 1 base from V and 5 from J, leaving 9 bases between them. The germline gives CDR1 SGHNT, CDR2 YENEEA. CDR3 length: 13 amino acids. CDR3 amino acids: CASSLAGEHEQYF. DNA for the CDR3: TGTGCCAGCAGCTTAGCGGGTGAGCACGAGCAGTACTTC.

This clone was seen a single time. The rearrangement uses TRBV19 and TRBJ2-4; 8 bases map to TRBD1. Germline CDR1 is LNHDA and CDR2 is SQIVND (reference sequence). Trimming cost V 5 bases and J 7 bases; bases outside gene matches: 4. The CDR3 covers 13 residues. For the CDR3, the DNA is TGTGCCAGTAGTTCGCAGGGGGCGAACATTCAGTACTTC. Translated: CASSSQGANIQYF.

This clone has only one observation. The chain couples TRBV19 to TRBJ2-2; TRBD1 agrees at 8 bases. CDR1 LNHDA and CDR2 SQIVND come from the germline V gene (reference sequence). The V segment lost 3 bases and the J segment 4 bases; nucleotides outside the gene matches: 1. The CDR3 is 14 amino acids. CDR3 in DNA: TGTGCCAGTAGTATGGGACAGGTCACCGGGGAGCTGTTTTTT. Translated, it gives CASSMGQVTGELFF.

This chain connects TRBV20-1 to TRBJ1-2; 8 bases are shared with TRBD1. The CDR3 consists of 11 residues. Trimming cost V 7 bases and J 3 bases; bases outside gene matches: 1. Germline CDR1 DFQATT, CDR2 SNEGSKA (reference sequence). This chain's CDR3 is CSGTGHYGYTF. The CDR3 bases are TGCAGTGGGACAGGGCACTATGGCTACACCTTC.

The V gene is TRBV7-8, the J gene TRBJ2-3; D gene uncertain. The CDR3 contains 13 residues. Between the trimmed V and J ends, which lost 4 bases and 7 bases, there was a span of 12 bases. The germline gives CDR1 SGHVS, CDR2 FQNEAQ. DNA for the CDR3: TGTGCCAGCAGCTCCGACTCTAGGAATACGCAGTATTTT. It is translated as CASSSDSRNTQYF.

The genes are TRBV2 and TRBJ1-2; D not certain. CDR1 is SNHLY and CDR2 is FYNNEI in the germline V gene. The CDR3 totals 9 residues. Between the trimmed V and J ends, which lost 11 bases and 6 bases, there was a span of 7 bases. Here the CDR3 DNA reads TGTGCCCGCGGGGATGGCTACACCTTC. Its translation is CARGDGYTF.

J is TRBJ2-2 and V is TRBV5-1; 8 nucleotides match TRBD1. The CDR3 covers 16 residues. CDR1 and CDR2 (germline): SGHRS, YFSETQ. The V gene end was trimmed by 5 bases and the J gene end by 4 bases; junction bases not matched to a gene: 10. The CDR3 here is CASSPTGQGSTGELFF. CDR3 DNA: TGCGCCAGCAGTCCTACAGGACAGGGCAGCACCGGGGAGCTGTTTTTT.

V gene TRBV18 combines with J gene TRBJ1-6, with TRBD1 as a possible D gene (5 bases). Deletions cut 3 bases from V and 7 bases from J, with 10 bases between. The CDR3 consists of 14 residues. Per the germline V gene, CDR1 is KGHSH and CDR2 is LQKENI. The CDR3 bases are TGTGCCAGCTCACCCCAGGGATTCAATTCACCCCTCCACTTT. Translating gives CASSPQGFNSPLHF.

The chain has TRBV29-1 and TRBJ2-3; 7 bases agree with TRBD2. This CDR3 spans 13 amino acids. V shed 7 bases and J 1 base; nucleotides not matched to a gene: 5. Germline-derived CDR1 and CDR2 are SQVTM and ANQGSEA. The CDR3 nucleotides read TGCAGCGGCCTGAGCGGGGGCACAGATACGCAGTATTTT. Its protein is CSGLSGGTDTQYF.

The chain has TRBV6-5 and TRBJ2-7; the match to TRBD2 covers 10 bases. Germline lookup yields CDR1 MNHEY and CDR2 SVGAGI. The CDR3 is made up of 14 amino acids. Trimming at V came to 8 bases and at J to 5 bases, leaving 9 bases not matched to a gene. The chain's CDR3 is CASRRGLASNEQYF. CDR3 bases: TGTGCCAGCCGTAGGGGACTAGCGTCTAACGAGCAGTACTTC.

The CDR3 region has the DNA TGTGCCAGCAGCTTACTACAGGGATCCTACGAGCAGTACTTC. Its protein product is CASSLLQGSYEQYF. The chain employs TRBV7-8 and TRBJ2-7; D might be TRBD1 (6 bases). Germline V gene data show CDR1 as SGHVS and CDR2 as FQNEAQ. CDR3 length: 14 amino acids. Trimming removed 2 bases from V and 1 base from J, with 9 bases in between.

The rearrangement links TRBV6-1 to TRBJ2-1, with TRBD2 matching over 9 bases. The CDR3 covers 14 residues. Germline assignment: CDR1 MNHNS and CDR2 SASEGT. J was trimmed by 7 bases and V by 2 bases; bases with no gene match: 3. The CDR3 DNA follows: TGTGCCAGCAGTGAAATAGCGGGGGAAAATGAGCAGTTCTTC. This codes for CASSEIAGENEQFF.

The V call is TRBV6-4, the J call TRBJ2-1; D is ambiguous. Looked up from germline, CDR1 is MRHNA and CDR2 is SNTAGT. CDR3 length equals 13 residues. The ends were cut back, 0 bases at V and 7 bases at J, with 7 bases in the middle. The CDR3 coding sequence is TGTGCCAGCAGTGACTCGAACCGGAATGAGCAGTTCTTC. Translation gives CASSDSNRNEQFF.

The CDR3 DNA reads TGCGCCAGCAGCCCACTCAGACTTGGGACTGAAGCTTTCTTT. As protein: CASSPLRLGTEAFF. The genes are TRBV5-1 and TRBJ1-1; D is undetermined. This CDR3 has 14 residues. Germline values: CDR1 SGHRS, CDR2 YFSETQ. V dropped 4 bases and J dropped 5 bases, with 15 bases sitting between them.

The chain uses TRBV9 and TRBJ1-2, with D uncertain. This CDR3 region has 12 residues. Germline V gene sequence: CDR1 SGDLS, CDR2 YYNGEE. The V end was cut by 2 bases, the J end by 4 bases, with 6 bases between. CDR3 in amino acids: CASSVDFYGYTF. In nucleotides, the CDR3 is TGTGCCAGCAGCGTGGACTTCTATGGCTACACCTTC.

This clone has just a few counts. The CDR3 protein is CASSFKDRVSNEKLFF. CDR3 nucleotide sequence: TGCGCCAGCAGCTTTAAGGACAGGGTATCTAATGAAAAACTGTTTTTT. The chain has TRBV5-1 and TRBJ1-4; 8 bases align to TRBD1. Germline V gives CDR1 SGHRS, CDR2 YFSETQ. Germline trimming cut 2 bases from V and 3 bases from J; bases unmatched to any gene: 6. This CDR3 has 16 amino acids.

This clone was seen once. The CDR3 loop reads CASSHRDRNIQYF. CDR3 coding DNA: TGTGCCAGCAGCCACCGGGACAGAAACATTCAGTACTTC. The chain joins TRBV3-1 (or the pseudogene TRBV3-2) to TRBJ2-4; 7 positions agree with TRBD1. This CDR3 is built from 13 residues. J was trimmed by 6 bases and V by 3 bases; bases with no gene match: 2. Per the germline V gene, CDR1 is LGHDT and CDR2 is YNNKEL (reference sequence).

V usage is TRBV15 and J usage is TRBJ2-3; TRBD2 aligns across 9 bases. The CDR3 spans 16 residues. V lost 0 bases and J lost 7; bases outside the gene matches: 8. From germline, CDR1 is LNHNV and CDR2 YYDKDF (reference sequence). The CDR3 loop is CATSRDWRGGINTQYF. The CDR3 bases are TGTGCCACCAGCAGAGATTGGCGGGGGGGCATAAATACGCAGTATTTT.

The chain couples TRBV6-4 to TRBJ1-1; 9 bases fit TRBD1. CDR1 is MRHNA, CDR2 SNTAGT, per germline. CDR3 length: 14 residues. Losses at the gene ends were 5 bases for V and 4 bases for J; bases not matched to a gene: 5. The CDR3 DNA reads TGTGCCAGCAGTCCGGGACAGGGAACCACTGAAGCTTTCTTT. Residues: CASSPGQGTTEAFF.